The clone carrying this T cell receptor (beta chain) occurred many times. Its target is not known. TCRdb processed the 5' RACE reads anew with MiXCR; each CDR3 protein has one entry. The sample carries about 900,000 distinct CDR3 sequences, about 12% recorded once. The entry originates in a study of identical twins. General study findings and limits: Interpretation of the results relied on cross-sectional statistical analysis and not on following the same donors. In cord blood, abundant beta clonotypes had fewer insertions; memory showed no trend.

Every donor was a healthy Caucasian. The CDR3 runs 21 residues. The germline V gene has CDR1 LGHDT and CDR2 YNNKEL (reference sequence). V was pared by 0 bases and J by 1 base, with 14 bases of the junction left unmatched. Separately, the same data were catalogued under a study of yellow fever vaccine responses in identical twins.

The sequenced sample consisted of PBMCs. The source is a young woman in good health. The rearrangement links TRBV3-1 to TRBJ2-6, with 8 bases fitting TRBD2. For the CDR3, the DNA is TGTGCCAGCAGCCAAGACTACGTCGGGGGGGCTAGCGGATCTGGGGCCAACGTCCTGACTTTC. It yields the protein CASSQDYVGGASGSGANVLTF.